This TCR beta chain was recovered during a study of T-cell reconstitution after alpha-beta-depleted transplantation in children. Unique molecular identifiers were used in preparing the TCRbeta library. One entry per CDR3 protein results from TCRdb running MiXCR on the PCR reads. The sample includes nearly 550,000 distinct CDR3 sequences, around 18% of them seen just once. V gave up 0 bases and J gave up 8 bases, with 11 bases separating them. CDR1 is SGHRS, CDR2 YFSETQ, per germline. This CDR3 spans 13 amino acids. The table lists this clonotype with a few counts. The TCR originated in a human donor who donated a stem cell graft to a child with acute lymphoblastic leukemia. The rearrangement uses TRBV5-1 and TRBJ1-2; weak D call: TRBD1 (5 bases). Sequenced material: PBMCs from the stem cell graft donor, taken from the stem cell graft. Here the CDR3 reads CASSLAGGVGYTF. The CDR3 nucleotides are TGCGCCAGCAGCTTGGCCGGGGGGGTAGGCTACACCTTC.